This is a list of T cell receptor beta chains from one sample in a study of identifying expanded T cells in peripheral blood. Sequenced by immunoSEQ multiplex PCR; TCRdb stores in-frame clones only, minus some. The table shows some 130,000 clones, with 65% to 90% occurring only once. Sequences were obtained from blood. Receptor source: a person aged 18 to 70 in good health. The CDR3 runs from the conserved cysteine through the conserved F or W. The D gene is left open where the match is weak. Not every row has a clone size; where given, it reads once, few, many or a size class.

cdr3_nt cdr3_aa v_call cdr3_length d_call clone_size j_call
TGTGCCAGTAGGCCGCGGGGGGATGAGGAGACCCAGTACTTC CASRPRGDEETQYF TRBV19 14 TRBD2 . TRBJ2-5
TGCGCCAGCAGTGTTACTAGCGGGAGGGCTAGTGAGCAGTTCTTC CASSVTSGRASEQFF TRBV10-2 15 TRBD2 . TRBJ2-1
TGCGCCAGCAGGGAGCTTCCGGGACGCACAGGCGCGGATGAAGCTTTCTTT CASRELPGRTGADEAFF TRBV5-1 17 . . TRBJ1-1
TGTGCCAGCAGCTTAGGTCGGGGCTTCTCCTACGAGCAGTACTTC CASSLGRGFSYEQYF TRBV7-3 15 . . TRBJ2-7
TGTGCCAGCAGAGACAGTCCCCTGGGTCCCCAGCCCCAGCATTTT CASRDSPLGPQPQHF TRBV28 15 . . TRBJ1-5
TGCGCCAGCAGCCAAGCCCTTTCCGGGACAGGGTTCTATGGCTACACCTTC CASSQALSGTGFYGYTF TRBV4-3 17 TRBD1 . TRBJ1-2
TGTGCCAGCAGTTACAGGGGGGGGAGGGGCAATCAGCCCCAGCATTTT CASSYRGGRGNQPQHF TRBV6-5 16 . . TRBJ1-5
TGTGCCAGTAGTATAGGGGCAAGCGCCCCCAATGAGCAGTTCTTC CASSIGASAPNEQFF TRBV19 15 . . TRBJ2-1
TGTGCCAGCTCACTACTAGACGACTACGAGCAGTACTTC CASSLLDDYEQYF TRBV18 13 . once TRBJ2-7
TGTGCCAGCAGCTTAGGGGGACAGGGGGCCCTAAACGAGCAGTACTTC CASSLGGQGALNEQYF TRBV7-2 16 TRBD1 . TRBJ2-7
TGTGCCAGCAGTGTCAGCTACGAGCAGTACTTC CASSVSYEQYF TRBV6-1 11 . once TRBJ2-7
TGTGCCAGCTCAGAGTTCGGGGGGACAGGGGGCCTAGGCACTGAAGCTTTCTTT CASSEFGGTGGLGTEAFF TRBV18 18 TRBD1 once TRBJ1-1
TGCGCCAGCAGCTTGTGGGAATCCAATGAGCAGTTCTTC CASSLWESNEQFF TRBV5-1 13 . . TRBJ2-1
TGTGCCAGTAGAGCTAGCGCCGCTAGCACAGATACGCAGTATTTT CASRASAASTDTQYF TRBV19 15 . . TRBJ2-3
TGCGCCAGCAGCACAACGTCCTACAATGAGCAGTTCTTC CASSTTSYNEQFF TRBV5-1 13 . . TRBJ2-1
TGTGCCAGCTCAACCGGGACAGACTCCTACGAGCAGTACTTC CASSTGTDSYEQYF TRBV18 14 TRBD1 few TRBJ2-7
TGTGCCTGGAGCGATCGGAACAGGGGGGTTAATTCACCCCTCCACTTT CAWSDRNRGVNSPLHF TRBV30 16 TRBD1 . TRBJ1-6